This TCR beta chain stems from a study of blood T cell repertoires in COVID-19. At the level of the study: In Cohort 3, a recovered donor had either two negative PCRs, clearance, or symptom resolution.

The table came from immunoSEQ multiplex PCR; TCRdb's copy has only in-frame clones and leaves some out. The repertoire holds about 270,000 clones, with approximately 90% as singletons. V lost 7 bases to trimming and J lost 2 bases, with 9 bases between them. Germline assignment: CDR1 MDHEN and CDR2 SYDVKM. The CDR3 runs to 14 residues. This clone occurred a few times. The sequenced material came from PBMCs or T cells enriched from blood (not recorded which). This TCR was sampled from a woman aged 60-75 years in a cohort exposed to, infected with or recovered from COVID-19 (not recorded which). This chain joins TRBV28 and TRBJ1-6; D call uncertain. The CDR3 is CASMGSTYNSPLHF. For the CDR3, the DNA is TGTGCCAGCATGGGCAGTACCTATAATTCACCCCTCCACTTT.